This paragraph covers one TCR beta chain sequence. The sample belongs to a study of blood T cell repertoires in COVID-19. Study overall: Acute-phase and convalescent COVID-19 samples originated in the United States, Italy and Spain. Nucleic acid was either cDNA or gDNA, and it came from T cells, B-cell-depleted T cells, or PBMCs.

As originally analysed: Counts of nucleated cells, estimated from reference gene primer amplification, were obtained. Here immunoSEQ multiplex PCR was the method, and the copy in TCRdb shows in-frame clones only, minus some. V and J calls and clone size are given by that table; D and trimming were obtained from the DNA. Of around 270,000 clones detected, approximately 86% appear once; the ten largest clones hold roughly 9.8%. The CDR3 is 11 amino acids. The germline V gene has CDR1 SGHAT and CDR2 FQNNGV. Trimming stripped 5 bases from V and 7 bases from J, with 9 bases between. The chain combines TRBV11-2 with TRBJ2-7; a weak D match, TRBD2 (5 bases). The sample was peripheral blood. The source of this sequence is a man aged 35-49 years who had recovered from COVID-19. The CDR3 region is CASSRTREQYF. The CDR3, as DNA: TGTGCCAGCAGCCGGACTCGGGAGCAGTACTTC.